This T cell receptor beta chain appears in the sequencing data of a study of blood T cell repertoires in COVID-19. On the study more broadly: PBMCs, B-cell-depleted T cells, or T cells were the source of the cDNA or gDNA that made up the material.

Authors' analysis steps: Amplified reference gene primers provided the basis for estimating nucleated cell counts. Repertoires were generated with immunoSEQ multiplex PCR, while TCRdb's copy carries only in-frame clones and drops some. D and trimming come from the DNA, and the V and J calls and clone size come from that table. The data show roughly 260,000 clones, around nine tenths seen once. The CDR3 loop spans 15 amino acids. V dropped 1 base and J dropped 2 bases, with 12 bases sitting between them. The germline V gene encodes CDR1 LNHDA and CDR2 SQIVND (reference sequence). This TCR was sampled from a man between 35 and 55 years old who had recovered from COVID-19. The sample consisted of peripheral blood. This chain uses TRBV19 with TRBJ2-7, with a possible D match to TRBD2 (6 bases). CDR3 region: CASSIVWEAPYEQYF. The DNA for the CDR3 is TGTGCCAGTAGTATAGTGTGGGAGGCACCCTACGAGCAGTACTTC.